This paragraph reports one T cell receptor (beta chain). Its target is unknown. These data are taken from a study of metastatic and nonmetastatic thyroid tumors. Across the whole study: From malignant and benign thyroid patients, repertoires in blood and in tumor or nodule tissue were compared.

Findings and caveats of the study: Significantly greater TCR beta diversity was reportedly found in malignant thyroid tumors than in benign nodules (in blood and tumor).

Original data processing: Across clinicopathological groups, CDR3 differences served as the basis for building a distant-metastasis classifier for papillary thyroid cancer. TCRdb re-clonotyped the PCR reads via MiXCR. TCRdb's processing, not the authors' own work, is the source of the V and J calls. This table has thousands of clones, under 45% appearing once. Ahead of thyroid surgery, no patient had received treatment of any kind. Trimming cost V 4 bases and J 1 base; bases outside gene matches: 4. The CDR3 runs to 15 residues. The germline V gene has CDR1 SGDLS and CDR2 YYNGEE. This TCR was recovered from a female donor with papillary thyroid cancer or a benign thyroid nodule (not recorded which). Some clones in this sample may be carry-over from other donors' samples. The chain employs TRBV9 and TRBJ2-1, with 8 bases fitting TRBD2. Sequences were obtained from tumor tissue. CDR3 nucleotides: TGTGCCAGCAGCCCGCGGGAGGCGTCCTACAATGAGCAGTTCTTC. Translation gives CASSPREASYNEQFF.